This entry describes one TCR beta chain. Its antigen is undetermined. This sample stems from a study of Ad26.COV2.S vaccination and SARS-CoV-2 variants. The method was immunoSEQ multiplex PCR; TCRdb's version includes in-frame clones alone and lacks a portion of them. The table shows over 110,000 clones, with roughly 89% occurring only once. CDR3 size: 17 residues. Germline V CDR1 and CDR2: MNHEY, SVGEGT. V lost 6 bases to trimming and J lost 1 base, with 19 bases between them. Notes on the study in general: It was found that vaccine and placebo recipients had similar non-spike TCR breadth.

The TCR sequence derives from a human donor who had recovered from COVID-19. The rearrangement uses TRBV6-2 or TRBV6-3 and TRBJ1-5; D unclear. The sequencing used peripheral blood, collected after recovery from COVID-19. CDR3 protein: CASSPRPRTKSNQPQHF. DNA for the CDR3: TGTGCCAGCAGCCCCAGGCCTCGAACAAAGAGCAATCAGCCCCAGCATTTT.